This T cell receptor (beta chain) was identified during a study of cytomegalovirus exposure and HLA in healthy donors (TCRdb year 2017). Some background on the complete study: An earlier analysis of approximately 600 of the donors reported more than 250 Gb of sequence data and some 100 million unique TCR beta sequences from 150 million to 200 million T cells. Class I and class II HLA loci were covered by the typing at four-digit resolution. Alongside the repertoire data, information on donor age, sex, ethnicity and CMV serostatus was compiled. Among 398 genotyped donors of the cohort, an average of approximately 240,000 unique TCR beta nucleotide sequences was sequenced per donor, of which about 19% were non-productive. The study aimed to test whether signatures of past pathogen exposure could be identified by cataloging public T cell receptors. In the later analysis, no new phenotypic data were used to find candidate immune exposures; instead, reliance was placed on TCR beta sequences and their occurrence across donors. Typing coverage varied by locus: 629-630 donors for A, B, C, DRB1 and DQB1; approximately 500 for DQA1; over 600 for DPA1; about 450 for DPB1. Roughly five DR-DQ haplotypes were handled as single units for association and clustering, since linkage in the cohort was strong. An early release covering about 600 HLA-typed donors comprised about 300 gigabases of sequencing data and around 85 million unique TCR sequences. An earlier analysis of 450 to 750 of the donors used high-throughput TCR beta sequencing to judge whether each TCR beta V gene segment behaved as functional or pseudogenic. Every discovery cohort repertoire had been produced on one sequencing platform. A separate validation cohort of 100 to 150 different subjects was used in addition to the roughly 670-subject first cohort. Using immunosequencing, the study profiled T cell repertoires from fewer than 850 subjects and related those repertoires to cytomegalovirus serostatus. Of the roughly 400 genotyped donors, approximately 80% fell in the genetic ancestry cluster associated with self-reported Caucasian donors. A later genetic analysis used genome-wide SNP genotypes for about three fifths of the 666 donors, treating that subset as a discovery cohort. The study combined high-throughput TCR immunosequencing, statistical association of individual TCRs with disease status, and machine learning to predict cytomegalovirus infection status. A later analysis re-analyzed previously published TCR beta repertoires from 660 or so donors and added high-resolution HLA genotyping to study TCR occurrence patterns. What the research found in general, with its limitations: A later genetic analysis associated a missense DCLRE1C variant with V-gene and J-gene trimming of TCR beta chains, and an independent cohort replicated the association. Several of the top co-occurrence clusters appeared to be linked to parvovirus B19, influenza, CMV and Epstein-Barr virus, according to a later analysis. In a later analysis, HLA-associated TCR beta chains showed more clonal expansion and lower generation probabilities than non-associated chains that were equally common. The earlier analysis of 450 to 700 of the donors excluded roughly 16 rarely observed V segments, including chromosome 9 orphons, because counts were too low. In a later analysis, the rate of TCR association differed among HLA loci, with DRB1 alleles having the most associated TCRs and HLA-C alleles having the fewest. In vitro tests confirmed that a few of the cytomegalovirus-associated TCR beta chains recognize cytomegalovirus antigens. The authors suggested that the approach could potentially be generalized to other disease states and immunological phenotypes. The only immune exposure information available for the cohort was CMV serostatus. When HLA alleles, especially DR and DQ, strongly co-occurred, attributing TCR associations to individual alleles was difficult. In this cohort, only TCR beta chains were sequenced, and detectable features were limited by the absence of alpha or paired-chain data. Compared with the roughly 600-donor mean, donors in an Asian-associated ancestry cluster had fewer N-insertions in productive TCRs, according to a later genetic analysis. In a later analysis, most CMV-associated TCR beta chains were found to appear HLA-restricted, with HLA associations seemingly driven largely by CMV exposure. The presence/absence analyses assumed that sequencing depth was roughly uniform across donors, and that assumption may not be true. In an earlier analysis of approximately 590 of the donors, most TCR beta V segments appeared in productive rearrangements about 87% or about 30% of the time, broadly matching IMGT annotations. Because HLA typing was missing for some donors at each locus, association tests included only the typed subset. Cytomegalovirus status was reported to be diagnosed by the classifier with high specificity and sensitivity in both the original and validation cohorts. In the study, approximately 160 TCR beta chains were listed as associated with cytomegalovirus. In a later analysis, 16,951 TCR beta sequences were associated with specific HLA alleles at a false discovery rate of 0.05. The sequencing pipeline was judged likely to have produced a cluster of highly shared sequence variants as a technical artifact. Most TCR sequences were observed very rarely across donors, whereas some public TCRs were present in many individuals. Linkage disequilibrium might explain the correlated functional status among segregating V segments, but an unknown experimental factor could not be excluded. A further reported finding was that TCR beta sequences accurately predicted the HLA-A and HLA-B alleles for most subjects in the first cohort.

The sample holds a few counts of this clone. Its antigen is not yet known. No qualities accompany the bases; no much larger clone lies one base away. The cohort consisted of 650 to 850 healthy bone marrow donors. At the time of sampling, all cohort members were nominally healthy, though unrecorded immune exposures were likely present. The donor was CMV seropositive and belonged to the group of about 290 seropositive cohort members. Every donor gave a peripheral blood sample, and the peripheral blood mononuclear cells from that sample were used for TCR beta sequencing. The Qiagen DNeasy Blood Extraction Kit was used to extract genomic DNA from the blood cell samples. Receptors were amplified or captured by the immunoSEQ multiplex PCR assay. A mixture of 60 forward primers for TCR Vbeta segments and 13 reverse primers for TCR Jbeta segments was used in the multiplex PCR. The CDR3 region of rearranged TCR beta genes was amplified from genomic DNA with a multiplex PCR assay. The Illumina HiSeq System was used to sequence the amplified TCR beta libraries as 87-base-pair reads. The source study handled its data this way. Across the 666 repertoires, a later analysis counted 80 million or so unique TCR beta chains, approximately 10 million of which were shared by at least two donors. Raw reads were error-corrected and collapsed into unique sequences by a nearest-neighbor algorithm in which closely related sequences were merged to remove PCR and sequencing errors. CDR3 sequences were aligned to IMGT reference sequences to assign V, D and J gene segments. Each retained sequence needed at least a six-nucleotide match to both a V gene segment and a J gene segment. Rearrangements were classified as productive when the CDR3 lacked stop codons and remained in frame with V and J, and all other rearrangements were classified as non-productive. CDR3 was defined according to IMGT convention as the region running from the second conserved V-encoded cysteine to the conserved J-encoded phenylalanine. The earlier analysis of 450 to 750 of the donors excluded any sequence lacking an unambiguous match to a single V gene segment. An earlier analysis of a few hundred of the donors called V segments functional above 56.7% productive rearrangements and segregating when the between-donor standard deviation exceeded 5%. To diagnose cytomegalovirus status from the catalog of TCR beta chain sequences, a statistical classification framework was built. V and J gene assignment, in a later analysis, came from comparing TCR nucleotide sequences with IMGT/GENE-DB human TR gene sequences. A later analysis assigned CDR3 sequences and most-parsimonious VDJ recombination scenarios with the TCRdist pipeline. In a later analysis, each TCR beta chain was defined by its CDR3 amino acid sequence together with its V-gene family, and reads lacking a unique V-gene family were excluded. A later analysis removed 600 or so highly shared, low-generation-probability nucleotide sequences to deal with suspected cross-contamination and a sequencing artifact. In a later analysis, a clonal expansion index for each public chain was calculated from normalized within-repertoire ranks of inferred template counts. Generation probabilities in a later analysis came from a VDJ recombination model fitted to out-of-frame rearrangements, and those results were checked against IGoR. A later analysis scored TCR-TCR, TCR-HLA and TCR-CMV co-occurrence with hypergeometric tests, applying a repertoire-size bias correction to TCR pairs. To estimate false discovery rates, a later analysis permuted the HLA or CMV assignments 20 times. In a later analysis, co-occurring TCRs were grouped with DBSCAN, and TCRdist sequence similarity was added when clustering was performed within HLA-allele-positive subsets. Repertoires with fewer than 30,000 or more than 120,000 public chains, plus five repertoires with anomalous nucleotide sharing, were excluded from co-occurrence clustering. Drawn from immuneACCESS, this table holds only the in-frame rearrangements with V and J called that TCRdb kept. Clones are partly lost; checked studies trace under half to an unresolved V gene and leave the rest unexplained. V and J calls and clone size are copied from that table; D and trimming were computed from the DNA. This sample is represented by about 190,000 clones; roughly four fifths of them were singletons. 3.1% of the sample comes from the top ten.

This TCR derives from a woman aged 25 to 45 in good health and CMV-seropositive. Sequenced sample: PBMCs.

DNA sequence: TGTGCCAGCAGCTTTTTTCCGACAGACAGAGACTATGGCTACACCTTC. It translates as CASSFFPTDRDYGYTF. The chain was built from TRBV11-2 and TRBJ1-2, with TRBD1 perhaps the D gene, on 5 matching bases. From cysteine to phenylalanine, the CDR3 is 16 amino acids long. Only CDR3 DNA is held: 48 bases, read in frame from base 1. In the germline V gene, CDR1 corresponds to SGHAT and CDR2 to FQNNGV. V is shortened by 3 bases, J by 3 bases, and the region joining them spans 17 bases.